This T cell receptor beta chain is drawn from a study of blood T cell repertoires in COVID-19. Across the whole study: COVID-19 samples, acute and convalescent, were from the United States, Italy and Spain.

CDR3 length: 14 residues. In the authors' methods: Amplification of reference gene primers provided the estimated nucleated cell counts. Sequencing was performed with immunoSEQ multiplex PCR; in TCRdb, only in-frame clones are kept and a portion is missing. V and J calls and clone size come straight from that table; D and trimming were deduced from the DNA. The sample yields a few hundred thousand clones, approximately 83% seen once. All enrollees were roughly 18 to 90 years old and from 24 US areas. The chain carries TRBV21-1 and TRBJ1-2; TRBD1, as called in the table, went unchecked against the DNA. TRBV21-1 corresponds to a pseudogene. This clonotype was sampled from a woman in her thirties who had recovered from COVID-19. Sequenced: PBMCs or T cells enriched from blood (not recorded which). Here the CDR3 reads CASSTGTGSYGYTF. CDR3 sequence (DNA): TGTGCCAGCAGCACAGGGACAGGGTCCTATGGCTACACCTTC.